The rows below give T cell receptor beta chains drawn from one sample of a study of CD8+ T cells in alopecia areata. Profiled with immunoSEQ multiplex PCR; TCRdb holds only in-frame clones, not every one. Of about 250,000 clones detected, over 45% appear once; the ten largest clones hold 0.9% to 0.95%. The sample in question was CD4+ T cells sorted from blood, obtained around week 52, from a patient treated with tofacitinib. The source of these receptors is a human donor with alopecia areata. Each CDR3 is given with its conserved first and last residue. The order of the fields is D gene, clone size, J gene, V gene, CDR3 DNA, CDR3 protein. D genes are given only for firm matches. Clone size is not always given. Where it is, it says once, few, many or a class for expanded clones.

TRBD1 - TRBJ2-7 TRBV7-9 TGTGCCAGCAGCTTCTCCGGGACAGGGTACGAGCAGTACTTC CASSFSGTGYEQYF
- - TRBJ2-2 TRBV9 TGTGCCAGCAGCGCCGTACAGGGTAACACCGGGGAGCTGTTTTTT CASSAVQGNTGELFF
TRBD1 - TRBJ1-5 TRBV5-6 TGTGCCAGCAGCTGGGGACAGGCGAATCAGCCCCAGCATTTT CASSWGQANQPQHF
- once TRBJ2-7 TRBV5-1 TGCGCCAGCAGCTCGACTCCCGTTCAGGGTAGCTACGAGCAGTACTTC CASSSTPVQGSYEQYF
- - TRBJ2-5 TRBV18 TGTGCCAGCTCACCACGGGAGGAGACCCAGTACTTC CASSPREETQYF
- - TRBJ2-1 TRBV30 TGTGCCTGGACCCCGAATACCTACAATGAGCAGTTCTTC CAWTPNTYNEQFF
- few TRBJ2-3 TRBV4-3 TGCGCCAGCAGCCAAGATCGGAACATGCTAGATACGCAGTATTTT CASSQDRNMLDTQYF
- few TRBJ1-6 TRBV14 TGTGCCAGCAGCCTATCCGGGACCTTGACGTCACCCCTCCACTTT CASSLSGTLTSPLHF
- - TRBJ1-2 TRBV6-5 TGTGCCAGCAGCACCGGGACTTTCGTCGATGGCTACACCTTC CASSTGTFVDGYTF
- - TRBJ1-5 TRBV29-1 TGCAGCGTTCGGGCGGGGAGCAATCAGCCCCAGCATTTT CSVRAGSNQPQHF
- - TRBJ1-1 TRBV7-9 TGTGCCAGCAGCTTAAACACTGAAGCTTTCTTT CASSLNTEAFF
- - TRBJ2-2 TRBV7-3 TGTGCCAGCAGCTTGGAGTATACCGGGGAGCTGTTTTTT CASSLEYTGELFF
- - TRBJ2-6 TRBV5-6 TGTGCCAGCAGCTTCAAGGGGCCATACTCTGGGGCCAACGTCCTGACTTTC CASSFKGPYSGANVLTF
- - TRBJ2-3 TRBV7-9 TGTGCCAGCAGCCCCATGGGGCGGGGGCTAGATACGCAGTATTTT CASSPMGRGLDTQYF
- - TRBJ1-4 TRBV9 TGTGCCAGCAGCCGAGGAGCAACTAATGAAAAACTGTTTTTT CASSRGATNEKLFF
TRBD2 - TRBJ2-5 TRBV2 TGTGCCAGCAGTGGGGGACTAGCGGGCCCCCAAGAGACCCAGTACTTC CASSGGLAGPQETQYF
- few TRBJ1-2 TRBV4-2 TGTGCCAGCAGCCAAGGGCCGCCTGGGCGAGGCTACACCTTC CASSQGPPGRGYTF
TRBD1 - TRBJ1-2 TRBV15 TGTGCCAGCCGACAGGGAGATAACTATGGCTACACCTTC CASRQGDNYGYTF
- - TRBJ1-6 TRBV30 TGTGCCTGGATCATACCAGGGGCTGGATCACCCCTCCACTTT CAWIIPGAGSPLHF
TRBD1 - TRBJ2-3 TRBV29-1 TGCAGCGGGGGACAGGGCACAGATACGCAGTATTTT CSGGQGTDTQYF
- - TRBJ1-2 TRBV27 TGTGCCAGCAGTTTATCAGGGGGGGTTGTCGGCTACACCTTC CASSLSGGVVGYTF
TRBD2 - TRBJ2-3 TRBV9 TGTGCCAGCAGCGTAGATCCAGCGGGGCGAGTCACAGATACGCAGTATTTT CASSVDPAGRVTDTQYF
TRBD1 - TRBJ1-6 TRBV6-1 TGTGCCAGCAGCCCGACAGGGGTTAATTCACCCCTCCACTTT CASSPTGVNSPLHF
- - TRBJ1-5 TRBV30 TGTGCCTGGAGCGTAAGTAGCAATCAGCCCCAGCATTTT CAWSVSSNQPQHF
- few TRBJ2-5 TRBV4-1 TGCGCCAGCAGCCAAGGGGTGTTTGGCAGGGAACAAGAGACCCAGTACTTC CASSQGVFGREQETQYF
- - TRBJ2-6 TRBV7-2 TGTGCCAGCAGCTTGCGTGGGGCTGGGGCCAACGTCCTGACTTTC CASSLRGAGANVLTF
TRBD2 - TRBJ2-1 TRBV7-3 TGTGCCAGCAGCTTAGGGACTAGCGTTTACAATGAGCAGTTCTTC CASSLGTSVYNEQFF
- - TRBJ1-1 TRBV2 TGTGCCAGCACTAAAATCGGGGTGAACACTGAAGCTTTCTTT CASTKIGVNTEAFF
TRBD2 - TRBJ2-5 TRBV5-1 TGCGCCAGCAGCTTATTAGCGGGGACCCAAGAGACCCAGTACTTC CASSLLAGTQETQYF
- - TRBJ2-3 TRBV29-1 TGCAGCGTTCGAGGGGGGGCCTCAAACACAGATACGCAGTATTTT CSVRGGASNTDTQYF
- once TRBJ2-7 TRBV30 TGTGCCTGGGTACATAGCTACGAGCAGTACTTC CAWVHSYEQYF
TRBD2 - TRBJ2-3 TRBV9 TGTGCCAGCAGCGCGACTAGCGGGGGGTCTAGACCCGGTCGGGATACGCAGTATTTT CASSATSGGSRPGRDTQYF
- once TRBJ2-3 TRBV29-1 TGCAGCGTACACCGGGGGGCGGATACGCAGTATTTT CSVHRGADTQYF